One and the same sample provided the 32 T cell receptor beta chains below, sequenced in a study of T cell repertoires in cytomegalovirus infection. The antigens for these receptors are not known. MiXCR, applied by TCRdb to the reads, yields one record per CDR3 protein. This table holds a few hundred thousand distinct CDR3 sequences, 40% found once. The material sequenced was cultured PBMCs, taken from culture after CMV antigen stimulation. These TCRs come from a human donor in good health (CMV status not recorded). Some clones in this sample may be carry-over from other donors' samples.

The rearrangement joins TRBV10-3 to TRBJ2-2; D could derive from TRBD1 or TRBD2 (5 bases each). CDR1 ENHRY and CDR2 SYGVKD come from the germline V gene. V lost 4 bases and J 4 bases, leaving 13 bases between the germline ends. The CDR3 is 15 residues long. In DNA, the CDR3 is TGTGCCATCAGTGGACAGTATGGGGGCACCGGGGAGCTGTTTTTT. It codes for CAISGQYGGTGELFF.

This clonotype has just one count. The chain couples TRBV5-1 to TRBJ1-1; tentatively, D is TRBD1 (5 bases). Between the trimmed V and J ends, which lost 1 base and 0 bases, there was a span of 10 bases. Germline CDR1 SGHRS, CDR2 YFSETQ. CDR3 size: 15 residues. The CDR3 spells CASSLNGHLNTEAFF. The CDR3 region has the DNA TGCGCCAGCAGCTTGAACGGACACCTGAACACTGAAGCTTTCTTT.

The chain combines TRBV30 with TRBJ1-5; maybe TRBD1 (5 bases). V dropped 1 base and J dropped 0 bases, with 16 bases sitting between them. This CDR3 spans 17 amino acids. CDR1 is GTSNPN, CDR2 SVGIG, per germline (reference sequence). The CDR3 protein is CAWSAKNPGNSNQPQHF. DNA of the CDR3: TGTGCCTGGAGTGCCAAGAACCCAGGGAATAGCAATCAGCCCCAGCATTTT.

This clonotype was counted between two and nine times. V gene TRBV7-8 combines with J gene TRBJ1-6; the match to TRBD1 covers 10 bases. V dropped 6 bases and J dropped 10; count of bases not matched to a gene: 6. In germline, CDR1 is SGHVS, CDR2 FQNEAQ. The CDR3 covers 14 residues. The CDR3 bases are TGTGCCAGCAGTACCGGGACAGGGGACTCACCCCTCCACTTT. Residues: CASSTGTGDSPLHF.

Concerning this clonotype: An end of the junction does not agree with germline; a read error may underlie this. The chain employs TRBV2 and TRBJ1-2; 8 positions agree with TRBD1. The CDR3 is made up of 12 amino acids. Germline V gene lookup returns CDR1 SNHLY and CDR2 FYNNEI. The CDR3 spells CASSGTGPNFSF. The CDR3 DNA is TGTGCCAGCAGTGGGACAGGGCCTAATTTCTCCTTC.

This chain links TRBV6-2 or TRBV6-3 with TRBJ2-2; the D is unclear. Germline V gene data show CDR1 as MNHEY and CDR2 as SVGEGT. The CDR3 has 15 residues. Deletions cut 2 bases from V and 1 base from J, with 8 bases between. CDR3 sequence (DNA): TGTGCCAGCAGTTACATTCACCTGAACACCGGGGAGCTGTTTTTT. It translates to CASSYIHLNTGELFF.

The J gene is TRBJ1-2, the V gene TRBV20-1; D may be TRBD1 (5 bases). Germline assignment: CDR1 DFQATT and CDR2 SNEGSKA (reference sequence). V was trimmed by 2 bases and J by 7 bases, leaving 14 bases between them. The CDR3 is 13 amino acids. This CDR3 is CSARRVGARGYTF. The CDR3 DNA is TGCAGTGCTAGAAGGGTTGGGGCTCGTGGCTACACCTTC.

The V gene is TRBV7-2, the J gene TRBJ2-7, with 15 bases aligning to TRBD2. CDR1 SGHTA and CDR2 FQGNSA come from the germline V gene. This CDR3 has 15 residues. The ends lost 5 bases at V and 5 bases at J; junction bases unmatched: 4. For the CDR3, the DNA is TGTGCCAGCAGCATCGGACTAGCGGGAGGGAACGAGCAGTACTTC. It encodes CASSIGLAGGNEQYF.

The chain joins TRBV6-2 or TRBV6-3 to TRBJ2-5; D not resolved. Germline CDR1 is MNHEY and CDR2 is SVGEGT. V dropped 6 bases and J dropped 2 bases, with 13 bases sitting between them. The CDR3 consists of 14 residues. CDR3 protein: CASSDGAPQETQYF. For the CDR3, the DNA is TGTGCCAGCAGCGACGGAGCCCCTCAAGAGACCCAGTACTTC.

V usage is TRBV11-3 and J usage is TRBJ2-2; 8 nucleotides match TRBD1. CDR1 is SGHNT and CDR2 is YENEEA in the germline V gene. The CDR3 has 19 amino acids. Germline trimming cut 0 bases from V and 4 bases from J; bases unmatched to any gene: 13. The CDR3: CASSLDSVTLTGGTGELFF. CDR3 coding DNA: TGTGCCAGCAGCTTAGATTCCGTGACCCTAACAGGGGGCACCGGGGAGCTGTTTTTT.

The chain is built from TRBV11-2 and TRBJ2-1, with 8 bases identical to TRBD1. The trim removed 6 bases at V and 7 bases at J, leaving 5 bases unmatched. This CDR3 spans 13 amino acids. In germline, CDR1 is SGHAT, CDR2 FQNNGV. The CDR3 sequence is CASSRRGRNEQFF. CDR3 in DNA: TGTGCCAGCAGTCGCAGGGGGCGAAATGAGCAGTTCTTC.

V and J are TRBV2 and TRBJ2-7; D call uncertain. The length of the CDR3 is 11 residues. Germline loops: CDR1 SNHLY, CDR2 FYNNEI. V lost 4 bases to trimming and J lost 12 bases, with 13 bases between them. DNA of the CDR3: TGTGCCAGCAGTGTGTTAGAAGATCCGTACTTC. Protein sequence: CASSVLEDPYF.

Note on this clonotype: A junction boundary mismatches the germline segment, possibly from a read error. CDR3: CASSPGAGLRF. The CDR3 DNA sequence: TGTGCCAGCTCCCCCGGGGCGGGGCTACGTTTT. The V call is TRBV2, the J call TRBJ2-3; perhaps TRBD2 as D (6 bases). The CDR3 consists of 11 residues. Germline lookup yields CDR1 SNHLY and CDR2 FYNNEI.

V is TRBV24-1 and J is TRBJ2-1; 8 nucleotides match TRBD1. Germline trimming cut 4 bases from V and 0 bases from J; bases unmatched to any gene: 4. Germline V lookup: CDR1 KGHDR, CDR2 SFDVKD. The CDR3 sequence is 16 residues long. CDR3 coding DNA: TGTGCCACCAGTGAGCGACAGGGGAGCTCCTACAATGAGCAGTTCTTC. As protein: CATSERQGSSYNEQFF.

The chain recombines TRBV12-3 or TRBV12-4 with TRBJ2-1, with 9 bases aligning to TRBD2. The CDR3 contains 15 residues. V was clipped by 6 bases and J by 5 bases; unmatched bases: 8. CDR3 nucleotides: TGTGCCAGCAGCCCCGCGGGGGGGCCACACAATGAGCAGTTCTTC. Translation gives CASSPAGGPHNEQFF.

This clonotype was seen repeatedly, ten times or more. The junction does not match germline at one end; this may be a read error. The V gene is TRBV6-1, the J gene TRBJ2-1, with 7 positions matching TRBD1. Germline values: CDR1 MNHNS, CDR2 SASEGT. The length of the CDR3 is 13 residues. CDR3 loop: CASSAETGPGMIF. CDR3 coding DNA: TGTGCCAGCAGTGCCGAGACAGGGCCGGGGATGATCTTC.

This chain connects TRBV7-2 to TRBJ2-7, with TRBD2 matching over 10 bases. The CDR3 runs to 15 residues. The V gene's germline CDR1 is SGHTA and CDR2 FQGNSA. After removal of 1 base from V and 4 bases from J, the junction contained 4 bases not matched to a gene. CDR3 DNA: TGTGCCAGCAGCTTAGAAGCGGGAGGGCCGTACGAGCAGTACTTC. It codes for CASSLEAGGPYEQYF.

The rearrangement uses TRBV7-6 and TRBJ2-5; 12 bases match TRBD2. Germline trimming cut 6 bases from V and 3 bases from J; bases unmatched to any gene: 8. Germline V gene sequence: CDR1 SGHVS, CDR2 FNYEAQ. There are 16 residues in the CDR3. In DNA, the CDR3 is TGTGCCAGCAGTTCACTAGCGGGGGGAAAAGAAGAGACCCAGTACTTC. Protein: CASSSLAGGKEETQYF.

This clonotype was found a few times. This sequence joins TRBV5-1 and TRBJ2-3, with 7 nucleotides matching TRBD1. J gave up 3 bases and V 2 bases, and 6 bases lay outside the gene matches. This CDR3 contains 15 residues. The germline CDR1 and CDR2 sequences are SGHRS and YFSETQ. The CDR3 coding sequence is TGCGCCAGCAGCTTAGGACAGGTTGGGACAGATACGCAGTATTTT. Translated, it gives CASSLGQVGTDTQYF.

J is TRBJ2-1 and V is TRBV6-2 or TRBV6-3; perhaps TRBD2 as D (5 bases). Trimming left V 7 bases short and J 7 bases short, with 17 bases between. The CDR3 extends over 14 amino acids. The V gene's germline CDR1 is MNHEY and CDR2 SVGEGT. The CDR3 loop reads CASTHQRLRNEQFF. For the CDR3, the DNA is TGTGCCAGCACTCATCAGCGGTTGAGGAATGAGCAGTTCTTC.

Concerning this clonotype itself: The conserved final phenylalanine or tryptophan is absent from the CDR3, which likely points to a read error. The rearrangement links TRBV7-9 to TRBJ2-1, with D possibly TRBD2 on 5 matching bases. The ends were cut back, 2 bases at V and 7 bases at J, with 9 bases in the middle. CDR1 and CDR2 (germline): SEHNR, FQNEAQ (reference sequence). The CDR3 is 13 amino acids. The DNA for the CDR3 is TGTGCCAGCAGCTTACATCGGGGTAATGAGCAGTTCTTA. Translated: CASSLHRGNEQFL.

The chain carries TRBV19 and TRBJ1-2; D is uncertain. The V gene's germline CDR1 is LNHDA and CDR2 SQIVND (reference sequence). There are 15 residues in the CDR3. Trimming removed 5 bases from V and 0 bases from J, with 13 bases in between. The CDR3 nucleotides are TGTGCCAGTAGTTCCCGGGAATCAGCTAACTATGGCTACACCTTC. Translating it yields CASSSRESANYGYTF.

This clonotype was seen more than once but under ten times. The rearrangement links TRBV7-2 to TRBJ2-2; TRBD2 aligns across 10 bases. Germline CDR1 and CDR2: SGHTA and FQGNSA. The CDR3 totals 15 residues. V trimming: 2 bases; J trimming: 6 bases; junction bases outside the gene matches: 3. CDR3 DNA sequence: TGTGCCAGCAGCTTAAGGCTAGCGGGAGCCGGGGAGCTGTTTTTT. Translation: CASSLRLAGAGELFF.

In this sample, this clonotype turned up a few times. The chain joins TRBV24-1 to TRBJ2-5; D might be TRBD1 (5 bases). Germline CDR1 and CDR2: KGHDR and SFDVKD. The CDR3 is 15 residues long. With 4 bases removed from V and 0 bases from J, the gap between germline ends came to 11 bases. In DNA form, the CDR3 reads TGTGCCACCAGTGACGCTAAGGGGTACCAAGAGACCCAGTACTTC. This sequence encodes CATSDAKGYQETQYF.

This clonotype has a handful of counts. The rearrangement uses TRBV12-3 or TRBV12-4 and TRBJ2-2, with 10 bases identical to TRBD2. The CDR3 is 14 amino acids. V trimming: 5 bases; J trimming: 9 bases; junction bases outside the gene matches: 6. The CDR3 loop reads CASSPAGGTRELFF. CDR3 in DNA: TGTGCCAGCAGTCCAGCGGGAGGGACCCGGGAGCTGTTTTTT.

The chain uses TRBV6-2 or TRBV6-3 and TRBJ1-5; the match to TRBD1 covers 8 bases. The ends lost 6 bases at V and 5 bases at J; junction bases unmatched: 15. The CDR3 length is 17 residues. CDR1 is MNHEY and CDR2 is SVGEGT in the germline V gene. The CDR3 region has the DNA TGTGCCAGCAGCCGCTATTCATCCGGGACAGGTGATCAGCCCCAGCATTTT. Translating gives CASSRYSSGTGDQPQHF.

This sequence joins TRBV18 and TRBJ1-6; TRBD1 aligns across 8 bases. Germline trimming cut 2 bases from V and 11 bases from J; bases unmatched to any gene: 14. Germline V gene sequence: CDR1 KGHSH, CDR2 LQKENI. CDR3 length: 17 residues. This CDR3 is CASSPNLSGQGLTPLHF. The CDR3 DNA follows: TGTGCCAGCTCACCAAATTTAAGTGGACAGGGCTTGACACCCCTCCACTTT.

The chain links TRBV12-3 or TRBV12-4 to TRBJ2-5; no firm D call. The CDR3 has 14 amino acids. Trimming cost V 7 bases and J 1 base, with 13 bases left between them. Here the CDR3 DNA reads TGTGCCAGCACCGACCCCCGGGCCCAAGAGACCCAGTACTTC. Its protein is CASTDPRAQETQYF.

There are a few counts of this clonotype. This CDR3 reads CASSLLLAYETQYF. Written as DNA, the CDR3 is TGTGCCAGCAGCTTACTTCTAGCTTATGAGACCCAGTACTTC. J is TRBJ2-5 and V is TRBV7-2, with D perhaps TRBD2 (5 bases). Germline V lookup: CDR1 SGHTA, CDR2 FQGNSA. V gave up 2 bases and J gave up 5 bases, with 12 bases separating them. The CDR3 length is 14 residues.

The chain uses TRBV2 and TRBJ2-7; D possibly corresponds to TRBD1 (6 bases). The CDR3 totals 14 residues. Germline V CDR1 and CDR2: SNHLY, FYNNEI. V was cut by 6 bases and J by 6 bases, with 18 bases left in between. The chain's CDR3 is CASRLDSLLGEQYF. The CDR3 DNA sequence: TGTGCCAGCAGGCTGGACAGTTTGTTAGGCGAGCAGTACTTC.

Only a few counts were recorded for this clonotype. This rearrangement joins TRBV6-5 to TRBJ1-5; D is unresolved. Germline CDR1 is MNHEY and CDR2 is SVGAGI. V was shortened by 0 bases and J by 12 bases, with 9 bases between the two germline ends. This CDR3 spans 12 amino acids. The chain's CDR3 is CASSYSGGLQHF. CDR3 DNA sequence: TGTGCCAGCAGTTACTCGGGTGGGCTCCAGCATTTT.

This chain joins TRBV6-2 or TRBV6-3 and TRBJ2-3; 11 bases map to TRBD2. Looked up from germline, CDR1 is MNHEY and CDR2 is SVGEGT. This CDR3 comprises 17 residues. The V gene end was trimmed by 7 bases and the J gene end by 5 bases; junction bases not matched to a gene: 14. Here the CDR3 reads CASKTETLAGALDTQYF. The CDR3 DNA follows: TGTGCCAGCAAGACCGAAACACTAGCGGGAGCGTTAGATACGCAGTATTTT.